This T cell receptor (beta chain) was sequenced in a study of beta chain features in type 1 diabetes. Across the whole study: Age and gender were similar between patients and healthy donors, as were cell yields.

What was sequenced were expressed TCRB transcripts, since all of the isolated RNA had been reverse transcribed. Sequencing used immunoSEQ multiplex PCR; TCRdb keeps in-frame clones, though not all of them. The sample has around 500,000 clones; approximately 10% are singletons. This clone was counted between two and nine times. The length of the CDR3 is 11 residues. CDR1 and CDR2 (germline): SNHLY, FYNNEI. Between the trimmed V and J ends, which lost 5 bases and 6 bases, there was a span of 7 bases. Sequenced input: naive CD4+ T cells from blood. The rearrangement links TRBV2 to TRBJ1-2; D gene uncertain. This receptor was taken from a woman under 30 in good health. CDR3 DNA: TGTGCCAGCAGTCGAAACGATGGCTACACCTTC. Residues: CASSRNDGYTF.